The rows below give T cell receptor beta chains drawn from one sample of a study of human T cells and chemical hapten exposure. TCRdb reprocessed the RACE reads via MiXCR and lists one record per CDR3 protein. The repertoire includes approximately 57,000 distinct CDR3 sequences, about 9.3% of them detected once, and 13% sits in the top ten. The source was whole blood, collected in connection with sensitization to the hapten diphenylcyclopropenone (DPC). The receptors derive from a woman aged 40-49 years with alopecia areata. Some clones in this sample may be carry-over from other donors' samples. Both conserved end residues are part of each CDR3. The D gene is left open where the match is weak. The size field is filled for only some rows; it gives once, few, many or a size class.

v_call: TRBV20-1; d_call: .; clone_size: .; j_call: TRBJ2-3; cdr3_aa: CSAKSGTDTQYF; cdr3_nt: TGCAGTGCTAAGAGCGGAACAGATACGCAGTATTTT
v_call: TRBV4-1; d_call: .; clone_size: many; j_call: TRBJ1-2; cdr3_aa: CASSQDAGGYTF; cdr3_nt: TGCGCCAGCAGCCAGGATGCTGGGGGCTACACCTTC
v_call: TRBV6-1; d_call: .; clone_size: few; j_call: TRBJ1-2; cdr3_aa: CASSPQGQNYGYTF; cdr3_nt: TGTGCCAGCAGTCCACAGGGCCAGAACTATGGCTACACCTTC
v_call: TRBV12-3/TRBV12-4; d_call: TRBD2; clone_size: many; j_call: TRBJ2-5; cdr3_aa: CASSFRLAGVRETQYF; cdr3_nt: TGTGCCAGCAGTTTTCGGCTAGCGGGGGTTAGAGAGACCCAGTACTTC
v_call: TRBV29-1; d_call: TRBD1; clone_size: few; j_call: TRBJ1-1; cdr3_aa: CSVVGTGKNTEAFF; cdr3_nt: TGCAGCGTTGTGGGGACAGGGAAGAACACTGAAGCTTTCTTT
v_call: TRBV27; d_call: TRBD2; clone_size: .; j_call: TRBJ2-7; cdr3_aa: CASRLAGSYEQYF; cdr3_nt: TGTGCCAGCAGACTAGCGGGGTCCTACGAGCAGTACTTC
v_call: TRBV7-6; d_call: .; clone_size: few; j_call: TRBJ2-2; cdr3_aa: CASSPWGAGELFF; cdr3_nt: TGTGCCAGCAGCCCCTGGGGAGCCGGGGAGCTGTTTTTT
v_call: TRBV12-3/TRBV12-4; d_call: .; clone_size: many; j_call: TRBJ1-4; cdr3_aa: CASSLSPPREKLFF; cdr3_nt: TGTGCCAGCAGTTTAAGTCCGCCCAGAGAAAAACTGTTTTTT
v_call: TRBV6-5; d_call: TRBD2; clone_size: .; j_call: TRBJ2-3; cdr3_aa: CASSYRAGGPDTQYF; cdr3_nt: TGTGCCAGCAGTTACCGAGCGGGGGGGCCAGATACGCAGTATTTT
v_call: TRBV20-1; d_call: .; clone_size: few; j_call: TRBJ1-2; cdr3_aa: CSARDDRYGYTF; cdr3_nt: TGCAGTGCTAGAGATGACAGATATGGCTACACCTTC
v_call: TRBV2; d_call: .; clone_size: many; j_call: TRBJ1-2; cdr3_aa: CASSVGTADGYTF; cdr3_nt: TGTGCCAGCAGTGTAGGGACGGCGGATGGCTACACCTTC
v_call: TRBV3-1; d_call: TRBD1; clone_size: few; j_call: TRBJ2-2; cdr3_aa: CASSLRGLRQGGAGELFF; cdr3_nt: TGTGCCAGCAGCCTCAGGGGGCTCCGGCAGGGAGGTGCCGGGGAGCTGTTTTTT
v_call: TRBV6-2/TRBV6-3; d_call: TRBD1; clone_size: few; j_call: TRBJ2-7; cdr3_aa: CASSWLGTGKREQYF; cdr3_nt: TGTGCCAGCAGTTGGTTGGGGACAGGGAAGCGCGAGCAGTACTTC
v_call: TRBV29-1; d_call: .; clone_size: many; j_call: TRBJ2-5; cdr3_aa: CSGAGTTQETQYF; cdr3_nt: TGCAGCGGCGCAGGGACAACCCAAGAGACCCAGTACTTC
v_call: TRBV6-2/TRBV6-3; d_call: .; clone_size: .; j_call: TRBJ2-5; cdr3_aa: CASSYYGQETQYF; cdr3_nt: TGTGCCAGCAGTTACTACGGTCAAGAGACCCAGTACTTC
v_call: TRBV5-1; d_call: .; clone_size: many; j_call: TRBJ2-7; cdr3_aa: CASSRMSSSYEQYF; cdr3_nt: TGCGCCAGCAGCCGAATGTCGAGCTCCTACGAGCAGTACTTC
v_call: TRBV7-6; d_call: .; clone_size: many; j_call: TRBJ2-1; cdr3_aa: CASSLPQEAYNEQFF; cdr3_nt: TGTGCCAGCAGCTTGCCCCAGGAGGCCTACAATGAGCAGTTCTTC
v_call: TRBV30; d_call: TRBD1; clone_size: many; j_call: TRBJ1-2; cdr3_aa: CAGNGWTGDVGYTF; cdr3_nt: TGTGCCGGCAACGGTTGGACAGGGGATGTTGGCTACACCTTC
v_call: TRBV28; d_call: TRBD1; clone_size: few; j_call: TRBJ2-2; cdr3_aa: CASSNRGKAGELFF; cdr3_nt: TGTGCCAGCAGTAACAGGGGGAAGGCCGGGGAGCTGTTTTTT
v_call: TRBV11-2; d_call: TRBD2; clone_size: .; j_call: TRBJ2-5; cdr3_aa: CASSSLAGGQETQYF; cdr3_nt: TGTGCCAGCAGCTCTTTAGCGGGGGGGCAAGAGACCCAGTACTTC
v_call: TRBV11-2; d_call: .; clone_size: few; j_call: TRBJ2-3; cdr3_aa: CASSLGVGGLIATQYF; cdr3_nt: TGTGCCAGCAGCTTGGGGGTTGGGGGCCTCATCGCAACGCAGTATTTT
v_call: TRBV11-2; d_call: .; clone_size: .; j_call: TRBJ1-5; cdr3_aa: CASSLTGGAGQPQHF; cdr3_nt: TGTGCCAGCAGCTTAACGGGGGGCGCGGGGCAGCCCCAGCATTTT
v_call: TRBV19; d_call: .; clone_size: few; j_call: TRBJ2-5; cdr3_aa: CASRGRGQETQYF; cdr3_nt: TGTGCCAGTAGAGGTCGGGGGCAAGAGACCCAGTACTTC
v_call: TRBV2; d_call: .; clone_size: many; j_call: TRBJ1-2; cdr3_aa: CASCPDPITNYGYTF; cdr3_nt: TGTGCCAGCTGTCCCGACCCAATCACTAACTATGGCTACACCTTC